The sample holds one count of the clone carrying this T cell receptor beta chain. This sample stems from a study of CD8+CD57+ T cells in acquired aplastic anemia. At the level of the study: Yields of DNA that came from sorted CD4+ and CD8+ cells averaged roughly 3.2 ug.

Trimming left V 2 bases short and J 1 base short, with 5 bases between. Germline V lookup: CDR1 WSHSY, CDR2 SAAADI. The CDR3 consists of 14 residues. Researchers used genomic DNA as the template to profile TCR beta VDJ and CDR3. TCRdb reprocessed the reads via MiXCR and lists one record per CDR3 protein. This sample has approximately 270,000 distinct CDR3 sequences, with 56% found just once. What was sequenced was sorted CD4+, CD8+, or CD8+CD57+ T cells (not recorded which) from PBMCs. The sequence was obtained from a human donor with severe aplastic anemia or a healthy control (not recorded which). The chain links TRBV10-2 to TRBJ2-2; D is unresolved. The CDR3 region is CASSEVQNTGELFF. In nucleotides, the CDR3 is TGCGCCAGCAGTGAGGTGCAGAACACCGGGGAGCTGTTTTTT.